Detailed here is one T cell receptor beta chain. Its antigen specificity is not known. The record has no base qualities; no much larger clone is one base away. This sample stems from a study of cytomegalovirus exposure and HLA in healthy donors (dated by TCRdb to 2017 to 2019). Study-wide context: An earlier analysis of approximately 640 of the donors reported approximately 270 Gb of sequence data and 100 million to 130 million unique TCR beta sequences from around 200 million T cells. Roughly five DR-DQ haplotypes were treated as single units for association and clustering because of strong linkage in the cohort. Genome-wide SNP genotypes for about 60% of the roughly 670 donors were used in a later genetic analysis, which treated that subset as a discovery cohort. Of the 300 to 450 genotyped donors, over 70% fell in the genetic ancestry cluster associated with self-reported Caucasian donors. HLA typing included class I and class II loci at four-digit resolution. To decide whether each TCR beta V gene segment behaved as functional or pseudogenic, an earlier analysis of fewer than 750 of the donors relied on high-throughput TCR beta sequencing. A later analysis re-analyzed previously published TCR beta repertoires from 650 to 800 donors and added high-resolution HLA genotyping to study TCR occurrence patterns. To predict cytomegalovirus infection status, the study brought together high-throughput TCR immunosequencing, statistical association of individual TCRs with disease status, and machine learning. The study was designed to test whether signatures of past pathogen exposure could be identified by cataloging public T cell receptors. Along with the roughly 670-subject first cohort, a separate validation cohort of around 110 different subjects was used. Alongside the repertoire data, information on donor age, sex, ethnicity and CMV serostatus was compiled. The number of donors typed differed by locus, with about 629-630 for A, B, C, DRB1 and DQB1, around 500 for DQA1, 606 for DPA1, and around 460 for DPB1. Across some 400 genotyped donors of the cohort, an average of about 240,000 unique TCR beta nucleotide sequences per donor were sequenced, and 15% to 20% of those sequences were non-productive. The study profiled the T cell repertoires of some 610 subjects by immunosequencing and related them to cytomegalovirus serostatus. All discovery cohort repertoires had been generated using a single sequencing platform. Roughly 300 gigabases of sequencing data and 78 million or so unique TCR sequences were included in an early release covering about 700 HLA-typed donors. The later analysis used no new phenotypic data to find candidate immune exposures, relying instead on TCR beta sequences and their occurrence across donors.

Results and caveats for the whole study, not just this receptor: Some IMGT-functional V segments, including TRBV6-2 and TRBV6-3, could not be told apart with the 87-base-pair reads, so those segments were excluded. In vitro tests confirmed that a few of the cytomegalovirus-associated TCR beta chains recognize cytomegalovirus antigens. V-gene and J-gene trimming of TCR beta chains was associated with a missense DCLRE1C variant in a later genetic analysis, and the association was replicated in an independent cohort. A total of 164 TCR beta chains were listed by the study as associated with cytomegalovirus. A later analysis found that most CMV-associated TCR beta chains appeared HLA-restricted, with HLA associations seemingly driven largely by CMV exposure. At a false discovery rate of 0.05, a later analysis linked 16,951 TCR beta sequences to specific HLA alleles. A later analysis found that TCR association rates varied across HLA loci, with DRB1 alleles showing the most associated TCRs and HLA-C alleles the fewest. In a later analysis, several top co-occurrence clusters were reported to appear linked to parvovirus B19, influenza, CMV and Epstein-Barr virus. Broadly in line with IMGT annotations, most TCR beta V segments showed up in productive rearrangements about 90% or about 30% of the time in an earlier analysis of under 700 of the donors. The authors suggested that the approach could potentially be extended to other disease states and immunological phenotypes. CMV serostatus was the only immune exposure information available for the cohort. Compared with equally common non-associated chains, HLA-associated TCR beta chains in a later analysis were more clonally expanded and had lower generation probabilities. A group of highly shared sequence variants was considered likely to be a technical artifact of the sequencing pipeline. A further reported finding was that TCR beta sequences accurately predicted the HLA-A and HLA-B alleles for most subjects in the first cohort. Roughly uniform sequencing depth across donors was assumed in presence/absence analyses, although this assumption may not hold. Because HLA typing was missing for some donors at each locus, association tests included only the typed subset. Because counts were too low, more than 15 rarely observed V segments, including chromosome 9 orphons, were excluded from the earlier analysis of around 590 of the donors. The cohort was sequenced for TCR beta chains only, and without alpha or paired-chain data the features that could be detected were limited. The classifier was reported to diagnose cytomegalovirus status with high specificity and sensitivity in both the original and validation cohorts. While some public TCRs were present in many individuals, most TCR sequences turned up only very rarely across donors. Correlated functional status among segregating V segments might reflect linkage disequilibrium, but an unknown experimental factor could not be ruled out. A later genetic analysis reported fewer N-insertions in productive TCRs among donors in an Asian-associated ancestry cluster than the roughly 700-donor mean. Assigning TCR associations to individual alleles was difficult when HLA alleles, especially DR and DQ, strongly co-occurred.

Relative to germline, V is 0 bases shorter and J is 1 base shorter, with 11 bases between their ends. CDR1 and CDR2, looked up from the germline V gene, are SGHDT and YYEEEE. The CDR3 runs 16 amino acids, cysteine and phenylalanine included. Only the CDR3 portion is preserved as DNA: 48 bases, with reading frame beginning at the first base. The cohort consisted of hundreds of healthy bone marrow donors. At the time of sampling, all cohort members were nominally healthy, though unrecorded immune exposures were likely present. The donor tested CMV seropositive, placing the donor among the 290 or so seropositive members of the cohort. A peripheral blood sample was collected from each donor, and TCR beta sequencing was performed on peripheral blood mononuclear cells. Genomic DNA was extracted from the blood cell samples with the Qiagen DNeasy Blood Extraction Kit. The library was produced with the immunoSEQ multiplex PCR assay. A mixture of 60 forward primers for TCR Vbeta segments and 13 reverse primers for TCR Jbeta segments was used in the multiplex PCR. The CDR3 region of rearranged TCR beta genes was amplified from genomic DNA by a multiplex PCR assay. The amplified TCR beta libraries were sequenced on the Illumina HiSeq System as 87-base-pair reads. Concerning the study's data processing: A later analysis tallied about 77 million unique TCR beta chains across the 666 repertoires, and around 12 million of those chains were shared by two or more donors. Raw reads were error-corrected and collapsed into unique sequences with a nearest-neighbor algorithm that merged closely related sequences to remove PCR and sequencing errors. CDR3 sequences were aligned to IMGT reference sequences to assign V, D and J gene segments. For a sequence to be retained, a match of at least six nucleotides to both a V gene segment and a J gene segment was required. A rearrangement was called productive if the CDR3 had no stop codons and remained in frame with V and J, and every other rearrangement was called non-productive. Following IMGT convention, CDR3 was defined as the stretch from the second conserved V-encoded cysteine to the conserved J-encoded phenylalanine. The earlier analysis of around 640 of the donors excluded sequences that lacked an unambiguous match to a single V gene segment. An earlier analysis of almost 600 of the donors classified V segments as functional when productive rearrangements were above 56.7% and as segregating when the standard deviation between donors was above 5%. To diagnose cytomegalovirus status from the catalog of TCR beta chain sequences, a statistical classification framework was built. In a later analysis, V and J genes were assigned by comparing TCR nucleotide sequences against IMGT/GENE-DB human TR gene sequences. The TCRdist pipeline was used in a later analysis to assign CDR3 sequences and most-parsimonious VDJ recombination scenarios. In a later analysis, every TCR beta chain was defined by the combination of its CDR3 amino acid sequence and its V-gene family, and reads without a unique V-gene family were dropped. A later analysis removed several hundred highly shared, low-generation-probability nucleotide sequences to deal with suspected cross-contamination and a sequencing artifact. A later analysis calculated a clonal expansion index for each public chain from normalized within-repertoire ranks of inferred template counts. In a later analysis, generation probabilities were computed with a VDJ recombination model fitted to out-of-frame rearrangements, and the resulting probabilities were checked against IGoR. In a later analysis, TCR-TCR, TCR-HLA and TCR-CMV co-occurrence was scored with hypergeometric tests, and a repertoire-size bias correction was applied to TCR pairs. A later analysis estimated false discovery rates by permuting HLA or CMV assignments 20 times. In a later analysis, co-occurring TCRs were grouped using DBSCAN, with TCRdist sequence similarity added in when clustering inside HLA-allele-positive subsets. Co-occurrence clustering excluded repertoires with fewer than 30,000 or more than 120,000 public chains, plus five with anomalous nucleotide sharing. TCRdb limited this immuneACCESS table to in-frame rearrangements with V and J called. A share of clones is missing; checked studies link under half to unresolved V genes, and the rest is unexplained. That table supplies the V and J calls and clone size; D and trimming were determined from the DNA. The sample table lists about 130,000 clones, 70% to 75% of them with a count of one. Jointly, the top ten make up around 2.1% of the sample.

The V and J segments used are TRBV5-6 and TRBJ2-1; a weak D assignment points to TRBD1 (5 bases agree). The source of this sequence is a woman between 35 and 50 years old in good health and CMV-seropositive. Sequenced: PBMCs. The CDR3 region reads CASSLEARASYNEQFF. The base sequence is TGTGCCAGCAGCTTGGAAGCCAGGGCGTCCTACAATGAGCAGTTCTTC.